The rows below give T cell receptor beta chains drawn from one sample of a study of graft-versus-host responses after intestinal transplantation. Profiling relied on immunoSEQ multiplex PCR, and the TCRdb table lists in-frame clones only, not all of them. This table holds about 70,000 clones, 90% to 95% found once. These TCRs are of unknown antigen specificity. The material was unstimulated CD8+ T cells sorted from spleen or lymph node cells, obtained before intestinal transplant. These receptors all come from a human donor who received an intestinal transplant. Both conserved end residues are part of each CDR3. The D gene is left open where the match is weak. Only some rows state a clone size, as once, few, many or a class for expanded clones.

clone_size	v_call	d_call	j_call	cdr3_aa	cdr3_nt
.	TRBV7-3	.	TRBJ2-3	CASSPRRRTDTQYF	TGTGCCAGCAGCCCCCGGAGACGCACAGATACGCAGTATTTT
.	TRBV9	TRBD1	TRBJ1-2	CASSGGGLGQNGYTF	TGTGCCAGCAGCGGAGGGGGGTTGGGACAGAATGGCTACACCTTC
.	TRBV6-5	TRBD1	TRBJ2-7	CASRSDREIYEQYF	TGTGCCAGCAGGAGCGACAGGGAAATCTACGAGCAGTACTTC
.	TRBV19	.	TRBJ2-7	CASSDSTYEQYF	TGTGCCAGTAGCGACAGCACCTACGAGCAGTACTTC
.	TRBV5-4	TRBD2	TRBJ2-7	CASSFKLAGVGYEQYF	TGTGCCAGCAGCTTTAAACTAGCGGGAGTAGGCTACGAGCAGTACTTC
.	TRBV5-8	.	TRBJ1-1	CASSLAWHRDRSNTEAFF	TGTGCCAGCAGCTTGGCGTGGCACCGAGACAGGAGTAACACTGAAGCTTTCTTT
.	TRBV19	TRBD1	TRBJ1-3	CASSIDPTGLSGNTIYF	TGTGCCAGTAGTATAGACCCGACAGGGCTATCTGGAAACACCATATATTTT
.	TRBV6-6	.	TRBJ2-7	CASSYPAGYEQYF	TGTGCCAGCAGTTACCCCGCCGGGTACGAGCAGTACTTC
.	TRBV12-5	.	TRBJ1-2	CASGFGEQGNGYTF	TGTGCTAGTGGTTTCGGTGAGCAGGGGAATGGCTACACCTTC
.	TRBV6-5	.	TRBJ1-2	CASSPPDPFYGYTF	TGTGCCAGCAGTCCCCCCGACCCATTCTATGGCTACACCTTC
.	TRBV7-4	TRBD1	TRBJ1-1	CASRPLVNGVGQGKTEAFF	TGTGCCAGCAGACCCCTGGTGAATGGGGTTGGACAGGGCAAAACTGAAGCTTTCTTT
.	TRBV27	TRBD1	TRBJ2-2	CASRTGVRTGELFF	TGTGCCAGCAGGACAGGGGTTCGCACCGGGGAGCTGTTTTTT
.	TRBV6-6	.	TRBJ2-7	CASSLSRAYEQYF	TGTGCCAGCAGTTTGTCCAGGGCCTACGAGCAGTACTTC
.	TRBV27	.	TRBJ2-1	CASSPRQGMPYNEQFF	TGTGCCAGCAGTCCCCGCCAGGGGATGCCTTACAATGAGCAGTTCTTC
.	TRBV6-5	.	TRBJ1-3	CASSYRWSSGNTIYF	TGTGCCAGCAGTTATCGGTGGAGCTCTGGAAACACCATATATTTT
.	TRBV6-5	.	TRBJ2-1	CASSYSSMNEQFF	TGTGCCAGCAGTTATTCGTCCATGAATGAGCAGTTCTTC
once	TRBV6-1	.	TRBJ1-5	CASSERGDYSNQPQHF	TGTGCCAGCAGTGAGCGGGGGGACTATAGCAATCAGCCCCAGCATTTT
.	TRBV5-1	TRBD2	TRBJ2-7	CASSLASGRALGYEQYF	TGCGCCAGCAGCTTGGCCAGCGGGAGGGCCTTGGGGTACGAGCAGTACTTC
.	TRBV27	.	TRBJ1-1	CASSSEGNTEAFF	TGTGCCAGCAGTTCGGAGGGGAACACTGAAGCTTTCTTT
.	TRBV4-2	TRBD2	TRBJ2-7	CASSQDWKTSGIYEQYF	TGTGCCAGCAGCCAAGATTGGAAGACCAGCGGGATCTACGAGCAGTACTTC
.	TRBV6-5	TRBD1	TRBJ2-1	CASRPGQGLRNEQFF	TGTGCCAGCAGACCGGGACAGGGACTTCGGAATGAGCAGTTCTTC
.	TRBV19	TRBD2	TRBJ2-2	CASSIATSGRARVGGELFF	TGTGCCAGTAGTATAGCCACTAGCGGGAGGGCCCGAGTCGGCGGGGAGCTGTTTTTT
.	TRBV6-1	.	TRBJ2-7	CASSDEGASYEQYF	TGTGCCAGCAGCGATGAGGGTGCATCCTACGAGCAGTACTTC
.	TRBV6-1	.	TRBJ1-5	CASSELGWSNQPQHF	TGTGCCAGCAGTGAACTTGGATGGAGCAATCAGCCCCAGCATTTT
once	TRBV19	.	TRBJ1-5	CASIPGYNQPQHF	TGTGCCAGTATACCCGGTTACAATCAGCCCCAGCATTTT
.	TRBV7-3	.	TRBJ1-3	CASSPDSSGNTIYF	TGTGCCAGCAGTCCCGACAGCTCTGGAAACACCATATATTTT
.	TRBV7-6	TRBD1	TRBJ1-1	CASSSGTGGKLAFF	TGTGCCAGCAGCTCCGGGACAGGGGGCAAGTTAGCTTTCTTT
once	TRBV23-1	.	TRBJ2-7	CASVQGPAYEQYF	TGCGCCAGCGTACAGGGCCCGGCCTACGAGCAGTACTTC
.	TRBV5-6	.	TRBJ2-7	CASSLAQAAPDGQYF	TGTGCCAGCAGCTTGGCGCAGGCCGCCCCTGACGGGCAGTACTTC
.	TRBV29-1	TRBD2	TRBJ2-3	CSVEGSGVTDTQYF	TGCAGCGTTGAAGGTAGCGGGGTTACAGATACGCAGTATTTT
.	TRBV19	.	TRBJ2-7	CASSMVGGPYEQYF	TGTGCCAGTAGTATGGTGGGTGGCCCCTACGAGCAGTACTTC
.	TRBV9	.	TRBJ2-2	CASRSSGTTGELFF	TGTGCCAGCAGGTCCTCGGGGACCACCGGGGAGCTGTTTTTT
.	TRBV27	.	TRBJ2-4	CASGRGIKNIQYF	TGTGCCAGCGGGCGGGGTATCAAAAACATTCAGTACTTC
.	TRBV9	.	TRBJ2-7	CASSVSVDYEQYF	TGTGCCAGCAGCGTGAGTGTCGACTACGAGCAGTACTTC
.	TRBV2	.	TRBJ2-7	CASSEVSNGNYEQYF	TGTGCCAGCAGTGAAGTGAGTAACGGAAACTACGAGCAGTACTTC
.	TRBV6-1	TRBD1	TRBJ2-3	CASSEEGDSADTQYF	TGTGCCAGCAGTGAAGAAGGGGACAGTGCGGATACGCAGTATTTT
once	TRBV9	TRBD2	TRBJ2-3	CASSVVDGTSRADTQYF	TGTGCCAGCAGCGTAGTAGATGGGACTAGTCGCGCAGATACGCAGTATTTT
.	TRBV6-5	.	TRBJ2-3	CASSYGTSPSTDTQYF	TGTGCCAGCAGTTACGGGACTTCCCCTAGCACAGATACGCAGTATTTT
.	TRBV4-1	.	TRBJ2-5	CASSGLPIRPTSLETQYF	TGCGCCAGCAGCGGACTTCCCATCAGACCAACAAGTCTGGAGACCCAGTACTTC
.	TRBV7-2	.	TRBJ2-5	CASSFSALLGETQYF	TGTGCCAGCAGCTTTTCGGCGCTCCTAGGGGAAACCCAGTACTTC
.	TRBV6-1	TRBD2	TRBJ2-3	CASSLLAGVKDTQYF	TGTGCCAGCAGCCTACTAGCGGGAGTTAAAGATACGCAGTATTTT
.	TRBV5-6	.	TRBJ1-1	CASSVTSWDTTRSTEAFF	TGTGCCAGCAGCGTTACTTCTTGGGACACCACTCGGAGCACTGAAGCTTTCTTT
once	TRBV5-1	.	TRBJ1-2	CASSLWSRRPRYGYTF	TGCGCCAGCAGCTTGTGGAGCAGAAGGCCTCGCTATGGCTACACCTTC
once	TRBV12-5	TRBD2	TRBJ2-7	CASEGTSGEQYF	TGTGCTAGTGAGGGGACTAGCGGCGAGCAGTACTTC
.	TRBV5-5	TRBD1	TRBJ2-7	CASSFGQGSYEQYF	TGTGCCAGCAGCTTTGGACAGGGATCCTACGAGCAGTACTTC
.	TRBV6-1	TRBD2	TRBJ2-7	CASSEVLAGAYEQYF	TGTGCCAGCAGTGAAGTGTTAGCGGGAGCCTACGAGCAGTACTTC
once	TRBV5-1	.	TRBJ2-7	CASSPTGGSYEQYF	TGCGCCAGCAGCCCGACGGGGGGCAGCTACGAGCAGTACTTC